The following is a T cell receptor (beta chain) sequence with its context. This clonotype occurred many times. Its antigen is unknown. No much larger clone is present one base from it, and per-base qualities are unavailable. Cut back by 5 bases and 10 bases, the V and J ends lie 9 bases apart. Taken from cysteine to phenylalanine, the CDR3 has 11 residues. The CDR3 DNA has 33 bases and is translated from base 1. CDR1 SGHTA and CDR2 FQGNSA are derived from the germline V gene. Libraries were constructed by 5' RACE. The reads were generated on an Illumina MiSeq. During library preparation, unique molecular identifiers were attached to individual cDNA molecules so that TCRs could be counted quantitatively and reproducibly. Per the original workflow: The median number of TCRs per sample was 95,638, ranging from roughly 23,224 to 700,000. The Decombinator software suite was used to annotate the V, J and CDR3 of the TCR reads. Every sample was subsampled to the same number of TCRs (28,000) for the PS versus PT1 abundance plots. Expanded TCRs were defined as absent before sensitization and observed at least eight times at the 2-week time point. In TCRdb, the public reads were trimmed at Q25 with fastp and aligned with MiXCR, with productive beta chains retained. Entries are consolidated by CDR3 protein sequence, retaining the most common genes and DNA. The V and J calls shown here were made by TCRdb, not taken from the authors' results. For this sample there are tens of thousands of distinct CDR3 sequences; roughly 8% appear just once. In total, the top ten clones hold under 3% of the sample.

Total RNA was extracted from unfractionated whole blood that had been collected in Tempus Blood RNA tubes. Four or five healthy volunteers acted as controls for TCR sequencing and had blood drawn at day 0, 2 weeks and 6 weeks. This record comes from a study of human T cells and chemical hapten exposure (dated by TCRdb to the early 2020s). Background on the whole study: Libraries were combined into a pool for sequencing, and differences in TCR yield between samples came mainly from small differences in library volumes within the pool. The study tracked peripheral blood TCR repertoire changes in vivo during primary and secondary sensitization to the hapten diphenylcyclopropenone (DPC) in alopecia patients. For every blood RNA sample, sequencing covered both the TCR alpha and TCR beta chains.

Overall study results and their limits: The number of TCRs above 1 in 1000 frequency did not change with DPC sensitization; there was no evidence of global repertoire structure alterations. Repeated subsampling changed both the strength of the expansion versus patch-test correlation and the threshold at which that correlation became significant.

The sequence derives from a male donor in good health. In this chain, TRBV7-2 is recombined with TRBJ2-1; the D segment is perhaps TRBD1 or TRBD2, each sharing 5 matched bases. Here is the DNA: TGTGCCAGCAGCGGAGGACAAGAGCAGTTCTTC. This codes for CASSGGQEQFF.